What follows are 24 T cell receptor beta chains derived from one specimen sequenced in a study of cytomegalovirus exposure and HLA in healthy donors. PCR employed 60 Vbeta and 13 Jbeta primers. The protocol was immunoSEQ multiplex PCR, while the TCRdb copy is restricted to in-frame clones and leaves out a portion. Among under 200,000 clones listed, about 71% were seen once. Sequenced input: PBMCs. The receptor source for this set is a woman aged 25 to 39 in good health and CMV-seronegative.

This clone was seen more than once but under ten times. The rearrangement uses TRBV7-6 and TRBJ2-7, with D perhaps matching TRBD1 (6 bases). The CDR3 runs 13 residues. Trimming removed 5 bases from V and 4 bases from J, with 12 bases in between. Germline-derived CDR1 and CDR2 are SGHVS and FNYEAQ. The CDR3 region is CASSNGQLYEQYF. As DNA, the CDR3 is TGTGCCAGCAGCAACGGACAGCTATACGAGCAGTACTTC.

CDR3 sequence (DNA): TGTGCCACACTTGCGGGAGGGCCTTGGGGGGAGCAGTTCTTC. Protein sequence: CATLAGGPWGEQFF. The chain has TRBV6-5 and TRBJ2-1; 9 nucleotides line up with TRBD2. Trimming took 10 bases from V and 10 from J; bases not matched to a gene: 14. CDR3 length: 14 amino acids. Germline CDR1 and CDR2: MNHEY and SVGAGI.

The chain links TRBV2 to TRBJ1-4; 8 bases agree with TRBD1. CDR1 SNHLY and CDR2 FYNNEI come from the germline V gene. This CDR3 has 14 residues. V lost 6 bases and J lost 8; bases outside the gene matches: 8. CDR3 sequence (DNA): TGTGCCAGCAGACCCGGGACAGGTGGGGAAAAACTGTTTTTT. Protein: CASRPGTGGEKLFF. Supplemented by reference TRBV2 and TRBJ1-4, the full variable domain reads EPEVTQTPSHQVTQMGQEVILRCVPISNHLYFYWYRQILGQKVEFLVSFYNNEISEKSEIFDDQFSVERPDGSNFTLKIRSTKLEDSAMYFCASRPGTGGEKLFFGSGTQLSVL.

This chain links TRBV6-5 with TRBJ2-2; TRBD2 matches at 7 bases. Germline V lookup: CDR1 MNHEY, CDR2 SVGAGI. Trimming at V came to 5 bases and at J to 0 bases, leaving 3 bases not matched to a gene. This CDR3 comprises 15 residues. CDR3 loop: CASSARGANTGELFF. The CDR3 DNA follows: TGTGCCAGCAGTGCACGGGGGGCGAACACCGGGGAGCTGTTTTTT.

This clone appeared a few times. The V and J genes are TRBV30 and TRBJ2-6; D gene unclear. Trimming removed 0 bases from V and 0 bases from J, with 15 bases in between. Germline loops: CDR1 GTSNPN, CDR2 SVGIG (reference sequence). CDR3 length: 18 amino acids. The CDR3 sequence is CAWSVRGDPLSGANVLTF. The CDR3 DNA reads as TGTGCCTGGAGTGTAAGAGGCGACCCACTCTCTGGGGCCAACGTCCTGACTTTC.

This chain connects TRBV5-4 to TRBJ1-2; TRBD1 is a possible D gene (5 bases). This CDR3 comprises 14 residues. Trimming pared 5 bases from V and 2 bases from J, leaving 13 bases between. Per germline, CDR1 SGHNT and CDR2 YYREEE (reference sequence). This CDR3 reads CASRQEGPNYGYTF. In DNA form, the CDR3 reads TGTGCCAGCAGGCAGGAGGGGCCGAACTATGGCTACACCTTC.

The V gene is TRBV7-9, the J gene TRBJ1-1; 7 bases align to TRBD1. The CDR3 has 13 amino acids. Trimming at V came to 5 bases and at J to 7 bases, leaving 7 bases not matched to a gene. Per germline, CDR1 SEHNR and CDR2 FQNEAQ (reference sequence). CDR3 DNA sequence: TGTGCCAGCAGCCCTATGACAGGGAGTGAAGCTTTCTTT. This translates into CASSPMTGSEAFF. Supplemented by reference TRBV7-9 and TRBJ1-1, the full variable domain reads DTGVSQNPRHKITKRGQNVTFRCDPISEHNRLYWYRQTLGQGPEFLTYFQNEAQLEKSRLLSDRFSAERPKGSFSTLEIQRTEQGDSAMYLCASSPMTGSEAFFGQGTRLTVV.

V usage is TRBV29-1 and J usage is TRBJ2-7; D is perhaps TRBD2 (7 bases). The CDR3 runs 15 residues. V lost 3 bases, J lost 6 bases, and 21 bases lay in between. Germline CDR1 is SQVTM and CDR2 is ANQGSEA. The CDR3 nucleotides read TGCAGCGTTGATGGGGGCCGGGACTACCCCCTCGAGCAGTACTTC. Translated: CSVDGGRDYPLEQYF.

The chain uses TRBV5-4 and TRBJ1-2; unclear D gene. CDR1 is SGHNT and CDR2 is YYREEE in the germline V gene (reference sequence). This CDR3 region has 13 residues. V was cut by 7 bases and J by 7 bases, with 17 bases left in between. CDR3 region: CASSLVSSLGYTF. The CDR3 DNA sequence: TGTGCCAGCTCCTTGGTCTCTTCTCTTGGCTACACCTTC.

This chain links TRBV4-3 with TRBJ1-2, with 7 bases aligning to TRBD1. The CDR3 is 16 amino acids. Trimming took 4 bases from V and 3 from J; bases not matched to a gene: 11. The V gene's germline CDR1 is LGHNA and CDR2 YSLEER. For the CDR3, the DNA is TGCGCCAGCAGCCCTTCCCACAGGGGTGGCCACTATGGCTACACCTTC. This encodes CASSPSHRGGHYGYTF.

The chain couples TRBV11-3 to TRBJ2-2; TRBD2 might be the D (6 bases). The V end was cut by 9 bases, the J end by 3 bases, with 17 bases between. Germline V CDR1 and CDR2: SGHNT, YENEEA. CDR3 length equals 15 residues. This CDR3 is CASSRGGADTGELFF. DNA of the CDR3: TGTGCCAGTTCTCGGGGCGGGGCGGACACCGGGGAGCTGTTTTTT.

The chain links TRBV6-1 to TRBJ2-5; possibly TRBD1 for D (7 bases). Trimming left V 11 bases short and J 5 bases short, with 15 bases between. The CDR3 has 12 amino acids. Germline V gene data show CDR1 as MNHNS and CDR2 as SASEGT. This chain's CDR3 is CAGRTGSETQYF. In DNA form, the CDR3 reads TGTGCCGGGAGGACAGGTAGTGAGACCCAGTACTTC.

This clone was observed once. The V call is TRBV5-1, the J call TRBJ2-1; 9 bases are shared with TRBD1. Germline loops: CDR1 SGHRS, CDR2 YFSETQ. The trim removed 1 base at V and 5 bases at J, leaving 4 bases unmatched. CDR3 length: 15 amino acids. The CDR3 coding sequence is TGCGCCAGCAGCTTGTCCGGGACAGGGAACAATGAGCAGTTCTTC. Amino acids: CASSLSGTGNNEQFF.

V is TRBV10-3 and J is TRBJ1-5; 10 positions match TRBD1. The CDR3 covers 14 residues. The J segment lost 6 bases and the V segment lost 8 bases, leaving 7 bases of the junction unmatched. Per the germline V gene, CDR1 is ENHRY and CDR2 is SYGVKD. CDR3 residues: CAIAGTGEAQPQHF. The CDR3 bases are TGTGCCATCGCAGGGACAGGGGAGGCTCAGCCCCAGCATTTT.

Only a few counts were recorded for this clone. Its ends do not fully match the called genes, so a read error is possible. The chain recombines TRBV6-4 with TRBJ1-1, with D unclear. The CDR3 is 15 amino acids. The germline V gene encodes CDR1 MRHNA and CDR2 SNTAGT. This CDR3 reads CASSYSSPGYTEAFF. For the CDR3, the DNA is TGTGCCAGCAGTTACTCGAGTCCGGGTTACACTGAAGCTTTCTTT.

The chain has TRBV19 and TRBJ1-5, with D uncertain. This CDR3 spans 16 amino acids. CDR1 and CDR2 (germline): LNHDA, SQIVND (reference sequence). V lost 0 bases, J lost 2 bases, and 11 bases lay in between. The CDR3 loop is CASSIERYSGNQPQHF. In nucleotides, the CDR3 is TGTGCCAGTAGTATAGAACGGTACTCGGGCAATCAGCCCCAGCATTTT.

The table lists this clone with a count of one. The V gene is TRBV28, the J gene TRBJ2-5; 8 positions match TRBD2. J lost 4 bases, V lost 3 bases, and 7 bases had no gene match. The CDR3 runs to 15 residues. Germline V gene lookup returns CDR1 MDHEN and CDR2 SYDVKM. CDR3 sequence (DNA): TGTGCCAGCAGTTTCCGGGGGGGGCTAAGAGAGACCCAGTACTTC. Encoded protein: CASSFRGGLRETQYF.

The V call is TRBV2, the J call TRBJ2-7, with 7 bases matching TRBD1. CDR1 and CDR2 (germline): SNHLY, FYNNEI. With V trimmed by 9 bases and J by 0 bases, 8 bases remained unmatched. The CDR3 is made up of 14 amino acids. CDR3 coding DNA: TGTGCCAGAGGGGGACAGCTGAGCTCCTACGAGCAGTACTTC. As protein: CARGGQLSSYEQYF.

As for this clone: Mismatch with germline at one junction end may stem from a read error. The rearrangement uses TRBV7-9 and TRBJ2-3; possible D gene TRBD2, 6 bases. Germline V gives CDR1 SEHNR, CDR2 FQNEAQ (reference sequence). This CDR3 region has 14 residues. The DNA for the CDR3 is TGTTCCAGCAGCTTACCGGGAGTGGGAGATACGCAGTATTTT. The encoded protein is CSSSLPGVGDTQYF. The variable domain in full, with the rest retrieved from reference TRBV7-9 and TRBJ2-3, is DTGVSQNPRHKITKRGQNVTFRCDPISEHNRLYWYRQTLGQGPEFLTYFQNEAQLEKSRLLSDRFSAERPKGSFSTLEIQRTEQGDSAMYLCSSSLPGVGDTQYFGPGTRLTVL.

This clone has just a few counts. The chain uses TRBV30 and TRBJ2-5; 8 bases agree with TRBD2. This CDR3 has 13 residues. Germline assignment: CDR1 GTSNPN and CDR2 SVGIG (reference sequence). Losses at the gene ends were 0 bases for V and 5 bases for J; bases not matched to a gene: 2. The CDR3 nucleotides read TGTGCCTGGAGTGTCGGGGGGGTGGAGACCCAGTACTTC. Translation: CAWSVGGVETQYF.

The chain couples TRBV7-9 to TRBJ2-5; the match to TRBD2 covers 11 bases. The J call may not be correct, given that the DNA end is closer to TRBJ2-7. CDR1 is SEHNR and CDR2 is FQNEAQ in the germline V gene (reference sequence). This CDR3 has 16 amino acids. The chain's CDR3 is CASSQTRLAGNYEQYF. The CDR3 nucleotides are TGTGCCAGCAGCCAGACAAGACTAGCGGGGAACTACGAGCAGTACTTC.

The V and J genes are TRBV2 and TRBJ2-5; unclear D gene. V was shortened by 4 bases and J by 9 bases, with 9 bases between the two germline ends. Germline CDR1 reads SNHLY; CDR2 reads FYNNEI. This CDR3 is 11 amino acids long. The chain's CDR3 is CASSGRRAQYF. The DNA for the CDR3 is TGTGCCAGCAGTGGACGTCGGGCCCAGTACTTC.

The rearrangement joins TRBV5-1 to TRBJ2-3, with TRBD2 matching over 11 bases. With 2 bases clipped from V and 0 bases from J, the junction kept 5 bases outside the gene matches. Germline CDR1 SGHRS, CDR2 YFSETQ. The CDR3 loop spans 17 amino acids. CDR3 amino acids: CASSLGSGRASTDTQYF. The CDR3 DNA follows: TGCGCCAGCAGCTTAGGTAGCGGGAGGGCTAGCACAGATACGCAGTATTTT. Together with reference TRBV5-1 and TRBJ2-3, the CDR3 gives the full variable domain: KAGVTQTPRYLIKTRGQQVTLSCSPISGHRSVSWYQQTPGQGLQFLFEYFSETQRNKGNFPGRFSGRQFSNSRSEMNVSTLELGDSALYLCASSLGSGRASTDTQYFGPGTRLTVL.

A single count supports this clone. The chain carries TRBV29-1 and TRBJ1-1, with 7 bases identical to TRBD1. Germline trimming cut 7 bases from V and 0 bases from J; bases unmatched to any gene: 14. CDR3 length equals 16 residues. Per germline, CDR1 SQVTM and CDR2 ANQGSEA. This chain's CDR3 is CSAYSRDRSMNTEAFF. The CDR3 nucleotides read TGCAGCGCCTACTCTAGGGACAGATCCATGAACACTGAAGCTTTCTTT.